This TCR beta chain was sequenced in a study of tissue T cells after allogeneic stem cell transplantation (dated by TCRdb to between 2020 and 2023). About the study as a whole: TCR beta repertoires were profiled across many tissues obtained from research autopsies of patients with and without GVHD, as well as in mouse models of GVHD. On the human side, the study was prospective and observational, with no blinding or randomization.

The table lists this clone with a few counts. There is no known antigen for this receptor. Note that gene names and germline sequences for this receptor are mouse ones. The CDR3 is cut off 1 residue early in the read; its end comes from the germline J gene. Libraries were prepared through the immunoSEQ multiplex PCR assay. TCRbeta CDR3 sequencing was performed at survey depth by Adaptive Biotechnologies, and CDR3 sequences, V/J genes, productive frequency and template counts were reported. TCR beta CDR3 regions were amplified from genomic DNA instead of RNA. Under the source paper's analysis protocol: Pairwise repertoire overlap between tissues was quantified with Jensen-Shannon divergence, where 1 means complete divergence and 0 identical. Based on pairwise JSD values, tissues were grouped by single-linkage agglomerative hierarchical clustering, and the results were shown as dendrograms. GLIPH2 was applied to all patient samples using simulation_depth 1000, kmer_min_depth 3, and cdr3_length_cutoff 8, and only groups with more than two unique CDR3s were retained. A standardized tissue-overlap score was calculated by extrapolating Jaccard GLIPH-group overlap across patients to a standard repertoire size of 1000 clones. Linear mixed-effect models, with tissue as a fixed effect and individual as a random effect, were used to test how diversity related to clinical or experimental variables. What TCRdb holds here is the immuneACCESS table cut down to in-frame rearrangements. Part of the clones is not present; checked against another copy, under half of the missing clones reflect an unresolved V gene, and the others are unexplained. V and J calls and clone size follow that table, whereas D and trimming were derived from the DNA. In all, the sample holds more than 4,500 clones, and about a third of those were seen once. Of the sample, roughly 6.7% falls within the top ten clones.

The full study reports these points: Only a few T cell clones appeared in more than one patient, yet motif-based clustering showed tissue-specific repertoire signatures that were shared between patients. Within patients, how anatomically similar tissues were was a major factor shaping TCR repertoire composition, regardless of disease or transplant status. Which tissue TCRs were alloreactive or antigen-specific was not determined in the study, and some clones might have been persisting host cells. Sampling depth was acknowledged as a limitation, and the patient cohort was both small and clinically heterogeneous. In both patients and mice, T cells from blood and spleen picked up only a limited part of the TCR repertoire that was detected in tissues.

From the cysteine through the phenylalanine, the CDR3 covers 15 amino acids. Part of the CDR3 DNA is given, 42 bases translated from base 1. The germline V and J ends show losses of 4 bases and 5 bases respectively, and no gene match explains 2 bases of the junction. CDR1 LGHNA and CDR2 YNLKQL were looked up in the germline V gene (reference sequence). The sample's time point, from its label and the paper: mouse harvest day 14 after allogeneic transplant. Mouse grafts combined 10^7 T-cell-depleted bone marrow cells with 10^6 splenic CD5+ T cells, given via tail vein injection. To model GVHD in mice, a major MHC-mismatch B6 (H2b) into BALB/c (H2d) model was used, and tissues were profiled at day 7 or 14. On day 7 or 14 post-transplant, mouse tissues and retro-orbital blood were harvested with separate sterile tools for each animal, and livers were flushed beforehand. Before genomic DNA was isolated with the DNeasy Blood & Tissue Kit, mouse tissues were minced with razor blades in buffered saline.

Source material: skin. The receptor was derived from a female BALB/c mouse given C57BL/6 T cells with graft-versus-host disease after an allogeneic hematopoietic cell transplant. Recombination linked TRBV5 to TRBJ2-5, with 14 bases in between that match TRBD2. This receptor has the CDR3 CASSLGTGGADTQYF. Incomplete CDR3 DNA: TGTGCCAGCAGCCTCGGGACTGGGGGGGCAGACACCCAGTAC.